The 23 T cell receptor beta chains listed next were all sequenced from one sample in a study of T cell clusters in autoimmune cytopenias. Tens of thousands of genome equivalents of blood DNA were amplified for TRB. Multiplex touch-down PCR amplified TRB using TRB-A and TRB-B pools in one tube. Reprocessing the multiplex PCR reads, TCRdb reports a single entry for every CDR3 protein and omits DNA. This table lists 6,000 to 7,500 distinct CDR3 sequences. These data were also reused for a study on T cell repertoires in aging, cancer and after chemotherapy.

Sequenced: peripheral blood. Receptor source: a human donor in good health.

This clonotype shows up as medium-sized by frequency. V and J are TRBV5-1 and TRBJ2-3; TCRdb's assignment of TRBD2 cannot be checked, as there is no DNA. The germline V gene encodes CDR1 SGHRS and CDR2 YFSETQ. The CDR3 length is 15 residues. CDR3 in amino acids: CASSWRTSRTDTQYF.

This rearrangement joins TRBV7-9 to TRBJ2-7. Looked up from germline, CDR1 is SEHNR and CDR2 is FQNEAQ (reference sequence). The CDR3 extends over 12 amino acids. CDR3 residues: CASSLASGEQYF.

The chain combines TRBV18 with TRBJ1-2; TCRdb gives TRBD1 as the D gene, but with no DNA this cannot be confirmed. The CDR3 covers 15 residues. Germline V CDR1 and CDR2: KGHSH, LQKENI. The CDR3 sequence is CASSQAGQWNYGYTF.

The V gene is TRBV20-1, the J gene TRBJ1-5; TCRdb calls TRBD1, which cannot be checked without DNA. This CDR3 is 13 amino acids long. Germline CDR1 DFQATT, CDR2 SNEGSKA (reference sequence). CDR3 region: CSANMGSNQPQHF.

CDR3 region: CSARGGYGYTF. J is TRBJ1-2 and V is TRBV20-1. The CDR3 covers 11 residues. The germline CDR1 and CDR2 sequences are DFQATT and SNEGSKA (reference sequence).

This chain joins TRBV24-1 and TRBJ2-7; TCRdb reports TRBD1, a call that lacks DNA to check it against. Looked up from germline, CDR1 is KGHDR and CDR2 is SFDVKD. The CDR3 loop spans 14 amino acids. CDR3 sequence: CATSAGGPGNEQYF.

The chain couples TRBV24-1 to TRBJ2-3; TCRdb's assignment of TRBD2 cannot be checked, as there is no DNA. The CDR3 runs to 14 residues. Germline values: CDR1 KGHDR, CDR2 SFDVKD. The CDR3 sequence: CATSDLEVTDTQYF.

This chain's CDR3 is CASSLDQGADEQYF. This rearrangement joins TRBV5-6 to TRBJ2-7; the D gene TCRdb calls, TRBD1, cannot be checked with no DNA. CDR1 is SGHDT, CDR2 YYEEEE, per germline. This CDR3 has 14 amino acids.

The chain combines TRBV21-1 with TRBJ1-1; TCRdb's D call, TRBD1, is unchecked because there is no DNA. TRBV21-1 is listed as a pseudogene. The CDR3 has 14 amino acids. CDR3 amino acids: CASSKLRGGTEAFF.

The V call is TRBV30, the J call TRBJ1-6. The CDR3 has 14 residues. The germline V gene has CDR1 GTSNPN and CDR2 SVGIG (reference sequence). CDR3 residues: CAGGSVTYNSPLHF.

The genes are TRBV5-6 and TRBJ1-2; the TCRdb call, TRBD1, lacks DNA for checking. The V gene's germline CDR1 is SGHDT and CDR2 YYEEEE. This CDR3 has 18 residues. The CDR3 spells CASSLGRRGRPKDYGYTF. Combining the CDR3 with reference TRBV5-6 and TRBJ1-2 gives the whole variable domain DAGVTQSPTHLIKTRGQQVTLRCSPKSGHDTVSWYQQALGQGPQFIFQYYEEEERQRGNFPDRFSGHQFPNYSSELNVNALLLGDSALYLCASSLGRRGRPKDYGYTFGSGTRLTVV.

This clonotype is called medium-sized based on its frequency. This rearrangement joins TRBV5-4 to TRBJ1-3; TCRdb reports TRBD1, a call that lacks DNA to check it against. Germline CDR1 is SGHNT and CDR2 is YYREEE (reference sequence). The CDR3 runs to 17 residues. The CDR3 loop reads CASSLVPGRSSGNTIYF.

The chain uses TRBV19 and TRBJ1-2; with no DNA, the TCRdb D assignment of TRBD1 cannot be verified. The CDR3 consists of 12 residues. Germline CDR1 and CDR2: LNHDA and SQIVND (reference sequence). CDR3 region: CASSATGSGYTF.

Frequency places this clonotype as medium-sized. The chain combines TRBV27 with TRBJ2-3; TCRdb designates TRBD1, a call that cannot be tested without DNA. The CDR3 extends over 15 amino acids. Germline V gives CDR1 MNHEY, CDR2 SMNVEV (reference sequence). The CDR3 sequence: CASSFGTGFTDTQYF.

This clonotype registers medium-sized by frequency. The chain is built from TRBV12-3 or TRBV12-4 and TRBJ2-5; the TCRdb call, TRBD1, lacks DNA for checking. The CDR3 covers 14 residues. CDR3 in amino acids: CASSLPGQSQTQYF.

This clonotype is classed as medium-sized by frequency. The chain recombines TRBV6-2 or TRBV6-3 with TRBJ2-3; TCRdb selects TRBD2, and the lack of DNA leaves this call unchecked. Germline assignment: CDR1 MNHEY and CDR2 SVGEGT. CDR3 length: 13 amino acids. The CDR3 region is CARQREGTDTQYF.

This clonotype is medium-sized by frequency. V gene TRBV6-5 combines with J gene TRBJ2-7. From germline, CDR1 is MNHEY and CDR2 SVGAGI. The CDR3 runs to 16 residues. The CDR3 region is CASSYGSVTSSYEQYF.

The V call is TRBV6-2 or TRBV6-3, the J call TRBJ2-7; the TCRdb call, TRBD1, lacks DNA for checking. The germline gives CDR1 MNHEY, CDR2 SVGEGT. CDR3 size: 15 residues. The CDR3 region is CASRQPGTGGYEQYF.

The chain recombines TRBV20-1 with TRBJ2-1; TCRdb's D call, TRBD1, is unchecked because there is no DNA. The germline V gene encodes CDR1 DFQATT and CDR2 SNEGSKA (reference sequence). The CDR3 is 15 residues long. The CDR3 sequence: CSARVSSPLADEQFF.

This clonotype ranks as medium-sized in terms of frequency. The rearrangement links TRBV6-5 to TRBJ2-1; without DNA, the TCRdb call of TRBD2 cannot be checked. CDR3 size: 17 residues. Germline V gives CDR1 MNHEY, CDR2 SVGAGI. The CDR3 reads CASSYDPTSGSVYEQFF.

This clonotype registers medium-sized by frequency. The rearrangement joins TRBV18 to TRBJ1-2; TCRdb's D call, TRBD1, is unchecked because there is no DNA. The CDR3 consists of 15 residues. Germline-derived CDR1 and CDR2 are KGHSH and LQKENI. This CDR3 reads CASSPRDIANYGYTF.

V is TRBV28 and J is TRBJ1-5; TCRdb outputs TRBD1, but without DNA this stays unchecked. CDR1 and CDR2 (germline): MDHEN, SYDVKM. The CDR3 consists of 18 residues. The CDR3 region is CASSPGFGRGILNQPQHF.

This clonotype is called medium-sized based on its frequency. This chain connects TRBV15 to TRBJ1-1. Germline V gene data show CDR1 as LNHNV and CDR2 as YYDKDF (reference sequence). CDR3 length: 15 residues. The CDR3 loop is CATSRDYGPMAEAFF.